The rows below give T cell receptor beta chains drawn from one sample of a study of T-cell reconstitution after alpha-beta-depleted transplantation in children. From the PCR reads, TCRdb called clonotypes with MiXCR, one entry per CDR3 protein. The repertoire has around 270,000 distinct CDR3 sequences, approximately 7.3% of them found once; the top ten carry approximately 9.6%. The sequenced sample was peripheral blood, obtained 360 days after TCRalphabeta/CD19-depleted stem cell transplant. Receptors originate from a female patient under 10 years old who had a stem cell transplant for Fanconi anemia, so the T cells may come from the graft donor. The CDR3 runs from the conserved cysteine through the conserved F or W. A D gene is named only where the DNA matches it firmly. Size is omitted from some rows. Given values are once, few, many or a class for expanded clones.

CDR3nt: TGTGCCAGCATGGGGCCTGGCAATTCACCCCTCCACTTT; CDR3aa: CASMGPGNSPLHF; j_gene: TRBJ1-6; v_gene: TRBV12-3/TRBV12-4; abundance: many; d_gene: -
CDR3nt: TGTGCCAGCAGCATGACTAGCGGCAGCTCTGGGGCCAACGTCCTGACTTTC; CDR3aa: CASSMTSGSSGANVLTF; j_gene: TRBJ2-6; v_gene: TRBV12-3/TRBV12-4; abundance: many; d_gene: TRBD2
CDR3nt: TGTGCCAGCAGTTTAGCTGGGACAGGCCTCAATCAGCCCCAGCATTTT; CDR3aa: CASSLAGTGLNQPQHF; j_gene: TRBJ1-5; v_gene: TRBV12-3/TRBV12-4; abundance: many; d_gene: TRBD1
CDR3nt: TGCGCCAGCAGCTTCGAGGGACTAGCGGGAGGGTATGAGCAGTTCTTC; CDR3aa: CASSFEGLAGGYEQFF; j_gene: TRBJ2-1; v_gene: TRBV5-1; abundance: many; d_gene: TRBD2
CDR3nt: TGTGCCAGCAGCTTTACAGGGGGCAACACTGAAGCTTTCTTT; CDR3aa: CASSFTGGNTEAFF; j_gene: TRBJ1-1; v_gene: TRBV7-9; abundance: many; d_gene: TRBD1
CDR3nt: TGTGCCAGCAGCTTAGGACTAGCGGGGGGGCAAGATACGCAGTATTTT; CDR3aa: CASSLGLAGGQDTQYF; j_gene: TRBJ2-3; v_gene: TRBV7-9; abundance: -; d_gene: TRBD2
CDR3nt: TGCAGTGCTAGAGGTCCCGGAAACAATGAGCAGTTCTTC; CDR3aa: CSARGPGNNEQFF; j_gene: TRBJ2-1; v_gene: TRBV20-1; abundance: many; d_gene: -
CDR3nt: TGTGCCAGCAGCCATGGTTCCCTTAACACCGGGGAGCTGTTTTTT; CDR3aa: CASSHGSLNTGELFF; j_gene: TRBJ2-2; v_gene: TRBV3-1; abundance: -; d_gene: -
CDR3nt: TGTGCCAGCAGCCCCAGCGGGGGGGCAACTCGCGATACGCAGTATTTT; CDR3aa: CASSPSGGATRDTQYF; j_gene: TRBJ2-3; v_gene: TRBV7-8; abundance: -; d_gene: TRBD2
CDR3nt: TGTGCCAGCAGTTACAGGGGACGACTGAAAAACACCGGGGAGCTGTTTTTT; CDR3aa: CASSYRGRLKNTGELFF; j_gene: TRBJ2-2; v_gene: TRBV6-2/TRBV6-3; abundance: -; d_gene: -
CDR3nt: TGTGCCAGCAGCTTAGATACCCTTAACTATGGCTACACCTTC; CDR3aa: CASSLDTLNYGYTF; j_gene: TRBJ1-2; v_gene: TRBV7-2; abundance: many; d_gene: -
CDR3nt: TGCAGTGCTAGAAGTCAGACTAGCGCCTCCTACAATGAGCAGTTCTTC; CDR3aa: CSARSQTSASYNEQFF; j_gene: TRBJ2-1; v_gene: TRBV20-1; abundance: many; d_gene: TRBD2
CDR3nt: TGCGCCAGCAGCCACAGGGGAGGTAAAACAGATACGCAGTATTTT; CDR3aa: CASSHRGGKTDTQYF; j_gene: TRBJ2-3; v_gene: TRBV4-3; abundance: many; d_gene: -
CDR3nt: TGTGCCAGCAGGTCGGGGGGGGCGGGCACCGGGGAGCTGTTTTTT; CDR3aa: CASRSGGAGTGELFF; j_gene: TRBJ2-2; v_gene: TRBV6-5; abundance: -; d_gene: TRBD2
CDR3nt: TGTGCCAGCAGCTTGAGGAGGGAGGCGTCCTACGAGCAGTACTTC; CDR3aa: CASSLRREASYEQYF; j_gene: TRBJ2-7; v_gene: TRBV5-5; abundance: few; d_gene: -
CDR3nt: TGTGCCAGCAGTCCTCAAACGTCAACAAGGACCCAGTACTTC; CDR3aa: CASSPQTSTRTQYF; j_gene: TRBJ2-5; v_gene: TRBV28; abundance: many; d_gene: -
CDR3nt: TGCGCCAGCAGCCAAAGGGCCGCGGGGACAGGGGAAGGAAGGGAGACCCAGTACTTC; CDR3aa: CASSQRAAGTGEGRETQYF; j_gene: TRBJ2-5; v_gene: TRBV4-3; abundance: few; d_gene: TRBD1
CDR3nt: TGTGCCAGCAGTTTTTTAGATCCCGGACAGGGCAATGAAAAACTGTTTTTT; CDR3aa: CASSFLDPGQGNEKLFF; j_gene: TRBJ1-4; v_gene: TRBV12-3/TRBV12-4; abundance: many; d_gene: TRBD1
CDR3nt: TGCAGTGCTGCATTAGGAGGGTCGGCCTATAATTCACCCCTCCACTTT; CDR3aa: CSAALGGSAYNSPLHF; j_gene: TRBJ1-6; v_gene: TRBV20-1; abundance: many; d_gene: -
CDR3nt: TGTGCCAGCAGCTTACGCGGGCCCACAGATACGCAGTATTTT; CDR3aa: CASSLRGPTDTQYF; j_gene: TRBJ2-3; v_gene: TRBV7-2; abundance: many; d_gene: -
CDR3nt: TGCGCCAGCAGCTTCCTCGGGACCGTACAAGAGACCCAGTACTTC; CDR3aa: CASSFLGTVQETQYF; j_gene: TRBJ2-5; v_gene: TRBV5-1; abundance: few; d_gene: -
CDR3nt: TGTGCCAGCAGCGTAGAGGGGGCTTCCTACAATGAGCAGTTCTTC; CDR3aa: CASSVEGASYNEQFF; j_gene: TRBJ2-1; v_gene: TRBV9; abundance: many; d_gene: TRBD1
CDR3nt: TGTGCCAGCAGTGAAGCTGCGGGACTTGAAATCTACGAGCAGTACTTC; CDR3aa: CASSEAAGLEIYEQYF; j_gene: TRBJ2-7; v_gene: TRBV6-1; abundance: -; d_gene: -
CDR3nt: TGTGCCAGCAGGACAGTAGGGTTGAAAGAGACCCAGTACTTC; CDR3aa: CASRTVGLKETQYF; j_gene: TRBJ2-5; v_gene: TRBV25-1; abundance: many; d_gene: -
CDR3nt: TGTGCCAGCAGTCACAGGGGCTACGAGCAGTACTTC; CDR3aa: CASSHRGYEQYF; j_gene: TRBJ2-7; v_gene: TRBV27; abundance: -; d_gene: TRBD1
CDR3nt: TGCAGCGTTGGTCGGGGGTCAGATACGCAGTATTTT; CDR3aa: CSVGRGSDTQYF; j_gene: TRBJ2-3; v_gene: TRBV29-1; abundance: many; d_gene: -
CDR3nt: TGCGCCAGCAGCCTCCGGGCCTCATTTCGAACGGGCACTGAAGCTTTCTTT; CDR3aa: CASSLRASFRTGTEAFF; j_gene: TRBJ1-1; v_gene: TRBV4-1; abundance: -; d_gene: -
CDR3nt: TGCAGCGGGCAGGGAGATTGGAACACTGAAGCTTTCTTT; CDR3aa: CSGQGDWNTEAFF; j_gene: TRBJ1-1; v_gene: TRBV29-1; abundance: many; d_gene: -
CDR3nt: TGCAGTGCGGCTCCGGATGGGAATAATTCACCCCTCCACTTT; CDR3aa: CSAAPDGNNSPLHF; j_gene: TRBJ1-6; v_gene: TRBV20-1; abundance: -; d_gene: -
CDR3nt: TGTGCCAGCAGCTTAGCATCGTACCAAGAGACCCAGTACTTC; CDR3aa: CASSLASYQETQYF; j_gene: TRBJ2-5; v_gene: TRBV11-2; abundance: many; d_gene: -
CDR3nt: TGTGCCAGCAGTGAAGCGCTAGGATTCAATCAGCCCCAGCATTTT; CDR3aa: CASSEALGFNQPQHF; j_gene: TRBJ1-5; v_gene: TRBV2; abundance: -; d_gene: -
CDR3nt: TGTGCCAGCAGCTTAAGGGCGGGCGGGCATACGCAGTATTTT; CDR3aa: CASSLRAGGHTQYF; j_gene: TRBJ2-3; v_gene: TRBV7-3; abundance: few; d_gene: -
CDR3nt: TGTGCCAGCAGTTACTCCGGGAAGTCCTACGAGCAGTACTTC; CDR3aa: CASSYSGKSYEQYF; j_gene: TRBJ2-7; v_gene: TRBV6-5; abundance: many; d_gene: -
CDR3nt: TGTGCCAGCAGCTCGACAGGCCGCCAAGAGACCCAGTACTTC; CDR3aa: CASSSTGRQETQYF; j_gene: TRBJ2-5; v_gene: TRBV7-8; abundance: few; d_gene: -
CDR3nt: TGTGCCAGCAGCCAACGAGAGCGGGAGGGGAACGAGCAGTACTTC; CDR3aa: CASSQREREGNEQYF; j_gene: TRBJ2-7; v_gene: TRBV4-2; abundance: few; d_gene: TRBD2
CDR3nt: TGCAGTGCCACTACCGGCAGGGGAGAGACCCAGTACTTC; CDR3aa: CSATTGRGETQYF; j_gene: TRBJ2-5; v_gene: TRBV20-1; abundance: many; d_gene: -
CDR3nt: TGCGCCAGCAGCCAAGATTTGAGAGGCTGGGACACTGAAGCTTTCTTT; CDR3aa: CASSQDLRGWDTEAFF; j_gene: TRBJ1-1; v_gene: TRBV4-1; abundance: -; d_gene: -
CDR3nt: TGTGCCAGCAGCCCGCTACCGGGACAGGGGGTGGTAGCCAAAAACATTCAGTACTTC; CDR3aa: CASSPLPGQGVVAKNIQYF; j_gene: TRBJ2-4; v_gene: TRBV3-1; abundance: -; d_gene: TRBD1
CDR3nt: TGTGCCAGCAGCTTTGTAAGGGGGCGGACTGAAGCTTTCTTT; CDR3aa: CASSFVRGRTEAFF; j_gene: TRBJ1-1; v_gene: TRBV7-8; abundance: few; d_gene: TRBD1
CDR3nt: TGCGCCAGCAGCTCGAGGGTAGCGGGGGGGCCTTACGAGCAGTACTTC; CDR3aa: CASSSRVAGGPYEQYF; j_gene: TRBJ2-7; v_gene: TRBV5-1; abundance: few; d_gene: TRBD2
CDR3nt: TGTGCCAGCAGTTTTGGGACGGTGAGCTCTGGAAACACCATATATTTT; CDR3aa: CASSFGTVSSGNTIYF; j_gene: TRBJ1-3; v_gene: TRBV12-3/TRBV12-4; abundance: many; d_gene: -
CDR3nt: TGTGCCAGCAGCTCGACACTGAGCACAGATACGCAGTATTTT; CDR3aa: CASSSTLSTDTQYF; j_gene: TRBJ2-3; v_gene: TRBV7-9; abundance: many; d_gene: -
CDR3nt: TGCGCCAGCAGCGAATACTTAGCGGGAGATTTATCCTACAATGAGCAGTTCTTC; CDR3aa: CASSEYLAGDLSYNEQFF; j_gene: TRBJ2-1; v_gene: TRBV4-1; abundance: many; d_gene: TRBD2
CDR3nt: TGCGCCAGCAGCTTGGACAGCGTAACCTACAATGAGCAGTTCTTC; CDR3aa: CASSLDSVTYNEQFF; j_gene: TRBJ2-1; v_gene: TRBV5-1; abundance: many; d_gene: -
CDR3nt: TGTGCCAGCAGTTTAGGACTAGCGGGAGGTCGATCCAAAGAGACCCAGTACTTC; CDR3aa: CASSLGLAGGRSKETQYF; j_gene: TRBJ2-5; v_gene: TRBV6-5; abundance: -; d_gene: TRBD2
CDR3nt: TGCGCCAGCAGCCAAATCGGGGGGAACTATGGCTACACCTTC; CDR3aa: CASSQIGGNYGYTF; j_gene: TRBJ1-2; v_gene: TRBV4-3; abundance: -; d_gene: -
CDR3nt: TGTGCCAGCAGCTTCGGCAGGGGCCTCAATGAAAAACTGTTTTTT; CDR3aa: CASSFGRGLNEKLFF; j_gene: TRBJ1-4; v_gene: TRBV7-9; abundance: -; d_gene: -
CDR3nt: TGCAGTGCTATCCACGCCCGGACTAGCGGGGAATACAATGAGCAGTTCTTC; CDR3aa: CSAIHARTSGEYNEQFF; j_gene: TRBJ2-1; v_gene: TRBV20-1; abundance: many; d_gene: TRBD2
CDR3nt: TGTGCCAGCAGTTTCCTTAGCGGTGCTAGCACAGATACGCAGTATTTT; CDR3aa: CASSFLSGASTDTQYF; j_gene: TRBJ2-3; v_gene: TRBV12-3/TRBV12-4; abundance: many; d_gene: -
CDR3nt: TGCAGTGCTCAACAGGGGGCCGATCAGCCCCAGCATTTT; CDR3aa: CSAQQGADQPQHF; j_gene: TRBJ1-5; v_gene: TRBV20-1; abundance: -; d_gene: TRBD1